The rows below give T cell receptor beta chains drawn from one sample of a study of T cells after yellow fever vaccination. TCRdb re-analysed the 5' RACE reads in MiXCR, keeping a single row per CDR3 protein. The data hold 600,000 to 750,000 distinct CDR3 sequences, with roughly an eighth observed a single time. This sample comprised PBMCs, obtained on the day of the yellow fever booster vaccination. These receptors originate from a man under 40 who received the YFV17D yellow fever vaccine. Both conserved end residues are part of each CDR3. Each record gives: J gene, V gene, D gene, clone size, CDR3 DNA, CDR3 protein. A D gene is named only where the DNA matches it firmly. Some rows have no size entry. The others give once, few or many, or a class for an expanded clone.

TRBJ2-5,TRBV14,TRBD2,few,TGTGCCAGCAGCCATGGTTTCTTCGGACTAGCGGGAAAGGAGACCCAGTACTTC,CASSHGFFGLAGKETQYF
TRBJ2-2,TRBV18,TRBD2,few,TGTGCCAGCTCACCAGGATTAGCGGGGACCACCGGGGAGCTGTTTTTT,CASSPGLAGTTGELFF
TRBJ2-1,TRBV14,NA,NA,TGTGCCAGCAGCGAAACAGCGAGCTCCTACAATGAGCAGTTCTTC,CASSETASSYNEQFF
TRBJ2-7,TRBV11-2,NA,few,TGTGCCAGCAGCTTAATCTTTAACCTGGCAACCTACGAGCAGTACTTC,CASSLIFNLATYEQYF
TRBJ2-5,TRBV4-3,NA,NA,TGCGCCAGCAGCCAAGATGAGGGGTTCGTCGAGACCCAGTACTTC,CASSQDEGFVETQYF
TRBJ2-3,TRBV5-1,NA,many,TGCGCCAGCAGCAAAAGGACGGCGGCCACAGATACGCAGTATTTT,CASSKRTAATDTQYF
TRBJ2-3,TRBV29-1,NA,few,TGCAGCGTTGAATATCGGTTCCGGACTAGCACAGATACGCAGTATTTT,CSVEYRFRTSTDTQYF
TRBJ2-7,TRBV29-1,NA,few,TGCAGCGTTGACTGGGAGAACGAGCAGTACTTC,CSVDWENEQYF
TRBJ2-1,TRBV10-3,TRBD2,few,TGTGCCGCCCGGACTAGCGGGAGCTCCTACAATGAGCAGTTCTTC,CAARTSGSSYNEQFF
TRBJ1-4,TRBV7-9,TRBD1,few,TGTGCCAGCCGGCAGGGGGGTGGGGAAAAACTGTTTTTT,CASRQGGGEKLFF
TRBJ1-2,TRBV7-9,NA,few,TGTGCCAGCAGCTTAGCAGTACATAACTATGGCTACACCTTC,CASSLAVHNYGYTF
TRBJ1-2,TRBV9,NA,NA,TGTGCCAGCAGCGTAGGTTCGAGTAACTATGGCTACACCTTC,CASSVGSSNYGYTF
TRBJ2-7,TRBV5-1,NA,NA,TGCGCCAGCAGTCTATTGTCCGGGAATTCCTACGAGCAGTACTTC,CASSLLSGNSYEQYF
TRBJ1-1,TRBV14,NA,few,TGTGCCAGCAGCCTATTAACAGGGAACACTGAAGCTTTCTTT,CASSLLTGNTEAFF
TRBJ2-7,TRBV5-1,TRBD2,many,TGCGCCAGCAGGCCGGGACTAGCGGGATCCTACGAGCAGTACTTC,CASRPGLAGSYEQYF
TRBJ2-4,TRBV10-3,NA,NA,TGTGCCATCAGTGAGACCGGGACGGAAGAAAACATTCAGTACTTC,CAISETGTEENIQYF
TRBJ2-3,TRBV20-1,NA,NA,TGCAGTGCCGGACTTTCCACAGATACGCAGTATTTT,CSAGLSTDTQYF
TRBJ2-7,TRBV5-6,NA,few,TGTGCCAGCAGCTCACCTGACCTCAGCGACGAGCAGTACTTC,CASSSPDLSDEQYF
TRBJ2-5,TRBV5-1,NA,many,TGCGCCAGCAGCTCTAGCGGAGAGGGGGCAGAGACCCAGTACTTC,CASSSSGEGAETQYF
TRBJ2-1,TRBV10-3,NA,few,TGTGCCATCAGTGATTTGGGGGAGGCCAACCCTGAGCAGTTCTTC,CAISDLGEANPEQFF
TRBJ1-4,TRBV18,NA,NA,TGTGCCAGCTCACCAGGACTGGAAAATGAAAAACTGTTTTTT,CASSPGLENEKLFF
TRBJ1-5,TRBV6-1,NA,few,TGTGCCAGCAGTACCTCAGACAGGCTGTCAGGTCAGCCCCAGCATTTT,CASSTSDRLSGQPQHF
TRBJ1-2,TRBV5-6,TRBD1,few,TGTGCCAGCAGCCTCTACTCCACGGACAGGGTGTCTGGCTACACCTTC,CASSLYSTDRVSGYTF
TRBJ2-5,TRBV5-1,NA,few,TGCGCCAGCAGCGTTGGAGCCCAAGAGACCCAGTACTTC,CASSVGAQETQYF
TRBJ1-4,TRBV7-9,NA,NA,TGTGCCAGCAAGACAGTTACCGAAAAACTGTTTTTT,CASKTVTEKLFF
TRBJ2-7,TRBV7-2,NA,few,TGTGCCAGCAGCTTAGCGGAACAGGGTTTCTACGAGCAGTACTTC,CASSLAEQGFYEQYF
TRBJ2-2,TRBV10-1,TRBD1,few,TGCGCCAGCAGTGATTTGACAGGGCAGGTCGGGGAGCTGTTTTTT,CASSDLTGQVGELFF
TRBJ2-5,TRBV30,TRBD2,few,TGTGCCTGGAGCACGGGAGGATCCCGGGGGACCCAGTACTTC,CAWSTGGSRGTQYF
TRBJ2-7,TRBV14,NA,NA,TGTGCCAGCAGCCGGAACACGGGACTCTGGGAACCCTACGAGCAGTACTTC,CASSRNTGLWEPYEQYF
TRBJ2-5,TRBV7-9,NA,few,TGTGCCAGCAGTTATCAGGGGAATATTGGGACCCAGTACTTC,CASSYQGNIGTQYF
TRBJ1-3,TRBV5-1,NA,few,TGCGCCAGCAGCATAACCGGAACAGTCTCTGGAAACACCATATATTTT,CASSITGTVSGNTIYF
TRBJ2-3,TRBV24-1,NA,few,TGTGCCACCAGTGCCGGCCAAAATACGCAGTATTTT,CATSAGQNTQYF
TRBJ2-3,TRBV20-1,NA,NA,TGCAGTGCTAGCTTTAGGGAAGGTTCAGATACGCAGTATTTT,CSASFREGSDTQYF
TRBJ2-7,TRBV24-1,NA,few,TGTGCCCCCTTCGGGCCTGGCGGGAGAGTACAGGGGTGGGAGCAGTACTTC,CAPFGPGGRVQGWEQYF
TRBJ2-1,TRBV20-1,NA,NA,TGCTGTGCTAGATCCCACACCTGGCTCCGGACCAATGAGCAGTTCTTC,CCARSHTWLRTNEQFF
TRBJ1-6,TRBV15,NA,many,TGTGCCACCAGCAGAGATCTATCCCAGGGGAATTCACCCCTCCACTTT,CATSRDLSQGNSPLHF
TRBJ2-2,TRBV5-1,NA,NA,TGCGCCAGCAGCTTGAGGCTCGGGGAGCTGTTTTTT,CASSLRLGELFF
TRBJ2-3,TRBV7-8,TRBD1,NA,TGTGCCAGCAGCTCGCCCGGGACAGGGATCGCAGATACGCAGTATTTT,CASSSPGTGIADTQYF
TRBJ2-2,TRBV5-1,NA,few,TGCGCCAGCAGCTTCAACACGAACACCGGGGAGCTGTTTTTT,CASSFNTNTGELFF
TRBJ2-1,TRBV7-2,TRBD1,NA,TGTGCCAGCAGCCTCTCGGGGGACAGGGCCTACAATGAGCAGTTCTTC,CASSLSGDRAYNEQFF
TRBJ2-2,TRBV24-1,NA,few,TGTGCCACCAGTGATAACATCGGGGAGCTGTTTTTT,CATSDNIGELFF
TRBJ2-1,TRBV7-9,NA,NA,TGTGCCAGCAGCGCCCCCCTAACCGGGACTGCCTCTAATGAGCAGTTCTTC,CASSAPLTGTASNEQFF
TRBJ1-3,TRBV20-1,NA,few,TGCAGTGCTAATCCCCCGGGCTCTGGAAACACCATATATTTT,CSANPPGSGNTIYF
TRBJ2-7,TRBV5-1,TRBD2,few,TGCGCCAGCAGTTGGACTAGCGGGAGTTTCTACGAGCAGTACTTC,CASSWTSGSFYEQYF
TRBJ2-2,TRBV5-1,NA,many,TGCGCCAGCACCCTCGAGAGACAGGAGAACACCGGGGAGCTGTTTTTT,CASTLERQENTGELFF
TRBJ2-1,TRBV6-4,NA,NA,TGTGCCAGCAGTGACGGGCCGGGGGTCTCCTACAATGAGCAGTTCTTC,CASSDGPGVSYNEQFF
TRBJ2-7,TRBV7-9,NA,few,TGTGCCAGCAGCCAAACGGGCCGCGATGTGAGGTACGAGCAGTACTTC,CASSQTGRDVRYEQYF
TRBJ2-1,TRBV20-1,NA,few,TGCAGTGCTAGAAACCGGATGGGCAAGGGCTACAATGAGCAGTTCTTC,CSARNRMGKGYNEQFF
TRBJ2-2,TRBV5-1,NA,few,TGCGCCAGCAGCCCCGACTCGAACACCGGGGAGCTGTTTTTT,CASSPDSNTGELFF
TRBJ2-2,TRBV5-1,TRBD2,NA,TGCGCCAGCAGCTCAAGCGGGAGGAACACCGGGGAGCTGTTTTTT,CASSSSGRNTGELFF
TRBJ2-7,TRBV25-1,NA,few,TGTGCCAGCAGTGAATATCGGGGAACCTACGAGCAGTACTTC,CASSEYRGTYEQYF
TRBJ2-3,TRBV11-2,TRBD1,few,TGTGCCAGCAGCTTTGGGCAGGGGGCGGTTAGCGGCACAGATACGCAGTATTTT,CASSFGQGAVSGTDTQYF
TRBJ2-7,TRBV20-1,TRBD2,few,TGCAGTGCTAGAGATGGGCGGGAGGGCCCTTACGAGCAGTACTTC,CSARDGREGPYEQYF
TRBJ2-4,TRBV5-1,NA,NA,TGCGCCAGCAGCTGGGGCCCAAGGGCGACGGCCAAAAACATTCAGTACTTC,CASSWGPRATAKNIQYF
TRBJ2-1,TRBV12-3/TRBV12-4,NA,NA,TGTGCCAGCAGTACGAAAACGGGACCTCTCTACAATGAGCAGTTCTTC,CASSTKTGPLYNEQFF
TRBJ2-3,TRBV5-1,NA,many,TGCGCCAGCAGAAGCACTCTAGACACAGATACGCAGTATTTT,CASRSTLDTDTQYF
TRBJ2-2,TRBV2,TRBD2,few,TGTGCCTGCAGTTTCGAACGGCTAGCGGGTAGCAACACCGGGGAGCTGTTTTTT,CACSFERLAGSNTGELFF
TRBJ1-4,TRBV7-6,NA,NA,TGTGCCAGCAGCCCAGGGCCAGCAACTAATGAAAAACTGTTTTTT,CASSPGPATNEKLFF
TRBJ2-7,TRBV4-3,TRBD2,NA,TGCGCCAGCAGCCAAGAGATTAGCGGGATCCACGAGCAGTACTTC,CASSQEISGIHEQYF
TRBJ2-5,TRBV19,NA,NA,TGTGCCAGTAGCCTACTAGGGGTTCAAGAGACCCAGTACTTC,CASSLLGVQETQYF